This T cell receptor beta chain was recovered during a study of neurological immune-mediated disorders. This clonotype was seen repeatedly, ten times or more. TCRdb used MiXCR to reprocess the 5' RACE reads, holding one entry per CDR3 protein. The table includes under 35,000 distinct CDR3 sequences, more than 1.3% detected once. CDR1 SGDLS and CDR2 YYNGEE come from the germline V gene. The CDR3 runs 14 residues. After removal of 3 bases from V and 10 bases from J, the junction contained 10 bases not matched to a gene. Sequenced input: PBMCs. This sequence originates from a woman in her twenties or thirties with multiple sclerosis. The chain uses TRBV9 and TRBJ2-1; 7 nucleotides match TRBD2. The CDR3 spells CASSAVSTSLEQFF. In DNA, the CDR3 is TGTGCCAGCAGCGCCGTATCGACTAGCCTCGAGCAGTTCTTC.